Presented here are 5 T cell receptor beta chains from one specimen sequenced in a study of shared clonotypes between healthy human individuals (dated by TCRdb to between 2020 and 2021). CD8 naive samples consisted of CD45RO-negative cells that were positively selected for CCR7, yielding a CD45RA+CCR7+ population without TemRA cells. The method behind the library was the immunoSEQ multiplex PCR assay. Drawn from immuneACCESS, this table holds only the in-frame rearrangements with V and J called that TCRdb kept. Clones are partly lost; checked studies trace under half to an unresolved V gene and leave the rest unexplained. Counted in this sample were roughly 1,800,000 clones; about 95% of them appeared once. Of the sample, 1% to 1.5% falls within the top ten clones. The sample consisted of naive CD8+ T cells sorted from blood. The cell subset or site label of this sample denotes: CD45RA+CCR7+. The source is a man between 18 and 29 years old in good health.

The chain couples TRBV6-1 to TRBJ2-2, with D perhaps matching TRBD2 (6 bases). The germline V gene encodes CDR1 MNHNS and CDR2 SASEGT. The CDR3 is 14 residues long. The ends were cut back, 3 bases at V and 6 bases at J, with 11 bases in the middle. CDR3 loop: CASSERRGSGELFF. Written as DNA, the CDR3 is TGTGCCAGCAGTGAGAGGAGGGGCTCCGGGGAGCTGTTTTTT.

The V call is TRBV9, the J call TRBJ1-4; D unresolved. Germline V CDR1 and CDR2: SGDLS, YYNGEE. V lost 0 bases and J lost 6, with 9 bases in between. This CDR3 is built from 14 residues. DNA of the CDR3: TGTGCCAGCAGCGTAGACCCCTCGGATGAAAAACTGTTTTTT. It codes for CASSVDPSDEKLFF.

This rearrangement joins TRBV9 to TRBJ2-2, with 10 bases matching TRBD2. Germline V gene lookup returns CDR1 SGDLS and CDR2 YYNGEE. The CDR3 covers 18 residues. V was clipped by 0 bases and J by 4 bases; unmatched bases: 9. CDR3: CASSVESGGAFGTGELFF. CDR3 in DNA: TGTGCCAGCAGCGTAGAGAGCGGGGGGGCCTTTGGCACCGGGGAGCTGTTTTTT.

The chain links TRBV7-6 to TRBJ1-4, with D possibly matching TRBD1 (5 bases). This CDR3 is 14 amino acids long. V gave up 3 bases and J gave up 2 bases, with 7 bases separating them. From germline, CDR1 is SGHVS and CDR2 FNYEAQ. The CDR3 DNA reads TGTGCCAGCAGCTTCGGGGCGACTAATGAAAAACTGTTTTTT. The encoded protein is CASSFGATNEKLFF.

This sequence joins TRBV29-1 and TRBJ2-1; no clear D. Trimming took off 3 bases at V and 8 bases at J, with 8 bases between the two ends. Germline V CDR1 and CDR2: SQVTM, ANQGSEA. The CDR3 runs 11 residues. DNA of the CDR3: TGCAGCGTTGAGTCTTTTTATGAGCAGTTCTTC. It specifies CSVESFYEQFF.